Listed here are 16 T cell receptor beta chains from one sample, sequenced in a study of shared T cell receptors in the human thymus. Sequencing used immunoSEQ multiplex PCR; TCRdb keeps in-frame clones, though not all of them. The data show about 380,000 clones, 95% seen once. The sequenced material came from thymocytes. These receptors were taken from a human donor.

This chain's CDR3 is CASSEAEMADYGYTF. DNA of the CDR3: TGTGCCAGCAGTGAAGCAGAGATGGCAGATTATGGCTACACCTTC. The chain links TRBV6-1 to TRBJ1-2; the D is unclear. This CDR3 has 15 amino acids. V lost 0 bases and J lost 5, with 13 bases in between. Germline loops: CDR1 MNHNS, CDR2 SASEGT.

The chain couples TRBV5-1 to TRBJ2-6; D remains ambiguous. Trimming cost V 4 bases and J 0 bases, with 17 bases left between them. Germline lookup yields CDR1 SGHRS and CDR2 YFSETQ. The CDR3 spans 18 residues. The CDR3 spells CASSHDPLRSSGANVLTF. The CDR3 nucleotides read TGCGCCAGCAGCCACGACCCCTTACGATCCTCTGGGGCCAACGTCCTGACTTTC.

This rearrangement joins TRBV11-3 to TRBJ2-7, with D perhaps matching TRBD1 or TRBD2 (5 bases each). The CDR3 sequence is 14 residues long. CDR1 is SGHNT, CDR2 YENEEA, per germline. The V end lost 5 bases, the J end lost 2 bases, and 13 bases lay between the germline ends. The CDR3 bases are TGTGCCAGCAGCCTTGGGACGGAACCCTACGAGCAGTACTTC. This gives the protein CASSLGTEPYEQYF.

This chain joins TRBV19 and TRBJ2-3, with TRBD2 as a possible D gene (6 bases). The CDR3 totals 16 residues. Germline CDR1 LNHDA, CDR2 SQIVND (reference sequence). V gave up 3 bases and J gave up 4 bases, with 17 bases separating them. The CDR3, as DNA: TGTGCCAGTAGTATGCCGCCTACTAGCTGGGCAGATACGCAGTATTTT. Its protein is CASSMPPTSWADTQYF.

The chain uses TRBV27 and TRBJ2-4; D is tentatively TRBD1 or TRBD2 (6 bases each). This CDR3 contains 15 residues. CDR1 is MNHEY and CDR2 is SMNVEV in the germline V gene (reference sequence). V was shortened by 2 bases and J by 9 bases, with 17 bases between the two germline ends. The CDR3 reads CASSLGGNRAIIQYF. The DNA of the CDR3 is TGTGCCAGCAGTTTAGGAGGGAACAGGGCAATCATTCAGTACTTC.

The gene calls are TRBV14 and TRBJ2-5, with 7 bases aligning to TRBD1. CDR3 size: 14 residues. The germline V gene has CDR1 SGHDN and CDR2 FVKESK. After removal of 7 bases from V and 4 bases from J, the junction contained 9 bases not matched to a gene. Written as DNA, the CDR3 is TGTGCCAGCAACACGGACAGGATAGGAGAGACCCAGTACTTC. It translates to CASNTDRIGETQYF.

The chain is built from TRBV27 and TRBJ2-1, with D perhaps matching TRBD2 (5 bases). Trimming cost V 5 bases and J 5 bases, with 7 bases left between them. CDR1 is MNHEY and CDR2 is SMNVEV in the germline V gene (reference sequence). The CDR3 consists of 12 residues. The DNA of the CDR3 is TGTGCCAGCAGTCCGAGGGACAATGAGCAGTTCTTC. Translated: CASSPRDNEQFF.

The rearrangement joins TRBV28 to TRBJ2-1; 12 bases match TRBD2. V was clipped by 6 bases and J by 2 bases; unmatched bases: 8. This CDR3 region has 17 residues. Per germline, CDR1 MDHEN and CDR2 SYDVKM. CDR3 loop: CASSPGLAGSPYNEQFF. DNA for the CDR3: TGTGCCAGCAGCCCTGGACTAGCGGGAAGCCCCTACAATGAGCAGTTCTTC. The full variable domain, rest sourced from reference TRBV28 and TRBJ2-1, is DVKVTQSSRYLVKRTGEKVFLECVQDMDHENMFWYRQDPGLGLRLIYFSYDVKMKEKGDIPEGYSVSREKKERFSLILESASTNQTSMYLCASSPGLAGSPYNEQFFGPGTRLTVL.

The CDR3 DNA is TGTGCCAGCAGCCAAGTTTCAGATACGCAGTATTTT. Its translation is CASSQVSDTQYF. V and J are TRBV7-2 and TRBJ2-3; D remains unclear. Germline V lookup: CDR1 SGHTA, CDR2 FQGNSA. The V and J ends lost 5 bases and 4 bases respectively, with 7 bases between them. The CDR3 runs to 12 residues.

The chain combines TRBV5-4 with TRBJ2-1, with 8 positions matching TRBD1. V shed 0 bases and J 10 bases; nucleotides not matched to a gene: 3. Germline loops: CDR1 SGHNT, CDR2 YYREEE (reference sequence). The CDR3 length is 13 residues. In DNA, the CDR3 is TGTGCCAGCAGCTTGGACAGGGGGAGGGAGCAGTTCTTC. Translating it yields CASSLDRGREQFF.

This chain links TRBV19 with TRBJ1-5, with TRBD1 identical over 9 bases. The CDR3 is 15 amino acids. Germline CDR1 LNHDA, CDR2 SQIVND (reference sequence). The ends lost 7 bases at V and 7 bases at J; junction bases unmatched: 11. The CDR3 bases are TGTGCCAGTAAACCGGGACAGGGTTTTCAGCAGCCCCAGCATTTT. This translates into CASKPGQGFQQPQHF.

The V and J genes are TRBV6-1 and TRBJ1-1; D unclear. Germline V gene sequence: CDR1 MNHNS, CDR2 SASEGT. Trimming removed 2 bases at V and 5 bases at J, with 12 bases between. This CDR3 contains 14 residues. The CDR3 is CASSEPTRRTEAFF. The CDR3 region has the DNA TGTGCCAGCAGTGAACCAACTAGGAGGACTGAAGCTTTCTTT.

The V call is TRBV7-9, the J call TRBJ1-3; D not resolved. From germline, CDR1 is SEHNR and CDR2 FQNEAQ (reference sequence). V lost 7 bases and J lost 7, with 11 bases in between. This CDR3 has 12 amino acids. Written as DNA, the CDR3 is TGTGCCAGCACATTTAGAGGGAACACCATATATTTT. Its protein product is CASTFRGNTIYF.

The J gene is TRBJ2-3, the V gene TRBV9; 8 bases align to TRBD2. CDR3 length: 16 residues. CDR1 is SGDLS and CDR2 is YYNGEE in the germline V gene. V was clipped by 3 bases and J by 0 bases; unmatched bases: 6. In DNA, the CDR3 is TGTGCCAGCAGCGCTGATCTAGCGGGCAGCACAGATACGCAGTATTTT. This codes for CASSADLAGSTDTQYF.

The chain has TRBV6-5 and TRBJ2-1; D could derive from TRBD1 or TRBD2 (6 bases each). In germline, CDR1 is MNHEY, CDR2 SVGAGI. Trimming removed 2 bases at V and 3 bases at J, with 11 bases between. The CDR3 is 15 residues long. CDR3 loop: CASSYGGQGYNEQFF. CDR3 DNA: TGTGCCAGCAGTTACGGGGGGCAGGGCTACAATGAGCAGTTCTTC.

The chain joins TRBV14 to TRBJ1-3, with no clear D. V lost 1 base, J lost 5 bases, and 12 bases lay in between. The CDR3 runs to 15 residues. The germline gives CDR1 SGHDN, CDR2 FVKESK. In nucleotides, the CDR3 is TGTGCCAGCAGCCAAGGGCGGGAAGGGAGAAACACCATATATTTT. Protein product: CASSQGREGRNTIYF.